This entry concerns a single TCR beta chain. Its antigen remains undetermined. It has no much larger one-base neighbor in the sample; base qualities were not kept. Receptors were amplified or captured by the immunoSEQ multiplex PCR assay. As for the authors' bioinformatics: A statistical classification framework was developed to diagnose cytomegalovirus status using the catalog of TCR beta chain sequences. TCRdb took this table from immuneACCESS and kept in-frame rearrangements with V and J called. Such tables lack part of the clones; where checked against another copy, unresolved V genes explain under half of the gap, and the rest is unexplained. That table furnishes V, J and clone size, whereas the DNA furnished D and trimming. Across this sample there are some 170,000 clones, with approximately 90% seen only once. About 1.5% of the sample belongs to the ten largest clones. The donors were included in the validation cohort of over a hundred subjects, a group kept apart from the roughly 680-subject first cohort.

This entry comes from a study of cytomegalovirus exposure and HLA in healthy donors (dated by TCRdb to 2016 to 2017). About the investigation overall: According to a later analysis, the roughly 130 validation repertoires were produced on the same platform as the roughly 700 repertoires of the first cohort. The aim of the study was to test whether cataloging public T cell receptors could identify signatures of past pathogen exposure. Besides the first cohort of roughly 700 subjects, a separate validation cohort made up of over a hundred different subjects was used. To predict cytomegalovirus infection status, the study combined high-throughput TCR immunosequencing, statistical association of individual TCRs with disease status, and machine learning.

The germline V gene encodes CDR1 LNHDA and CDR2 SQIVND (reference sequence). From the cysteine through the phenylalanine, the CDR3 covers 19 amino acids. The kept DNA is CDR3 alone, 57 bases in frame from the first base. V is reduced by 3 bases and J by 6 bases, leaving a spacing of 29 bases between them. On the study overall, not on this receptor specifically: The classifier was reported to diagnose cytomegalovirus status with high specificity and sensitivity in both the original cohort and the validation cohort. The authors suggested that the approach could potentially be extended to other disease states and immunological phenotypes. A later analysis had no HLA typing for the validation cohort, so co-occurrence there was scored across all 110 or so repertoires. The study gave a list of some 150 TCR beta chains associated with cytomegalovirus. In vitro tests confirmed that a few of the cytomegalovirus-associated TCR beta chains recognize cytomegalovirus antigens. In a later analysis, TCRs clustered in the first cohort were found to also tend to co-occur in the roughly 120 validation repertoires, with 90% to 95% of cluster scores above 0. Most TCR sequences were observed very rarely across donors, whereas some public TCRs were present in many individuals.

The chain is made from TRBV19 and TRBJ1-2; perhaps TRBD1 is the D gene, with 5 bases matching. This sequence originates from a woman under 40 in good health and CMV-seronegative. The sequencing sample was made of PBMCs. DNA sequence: TGTGCCAGTAGTATTGGGGCGCGGGGCGTGCCAAGGGGTGAGGATGGCTACACCTTC. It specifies CASSIGARGVPRGEDGYTF.